The sequence of this TCR beta chain was determined in a study of CD8 T cells in ankylosing spondylitis. Regarding the study as a whole: Reported data indicate significant enrichment of disease-linked clones within matched ankylosing spondylitis synovial fluid.

A quantitative 5'-RACE method, one with molecular barcodes, was used to make TCR beta libraries. TCRdb processed the 5' RACE reads anew with MiXCR; each CDR3 protein has one entry. The sample has some 130,000 distinct CDR3 sequences; 8% to 9% are singletons. The CDR3 totals 19 residues. Germline values: CDR1 MDHEN, CDR2 SYDVKM. J lost 2 bases, V lost 3 bases, and 14 bases had no gene match. Note on this clonotype: The antigen is unknown.

The V gene is TRBV28, the J gene TRBJ1-3; 9 positions match TRBD1. The sample comprised synovial fluid, either unsorted or a sorted T cell fraction (not recorded which). This receptor was taken from a male donor with ankylosing spondylitis. The CDR3: CASSFVGGGQGSPGNTIYF. For the CDR3, the DNA is TGTGCCAGCAGTTTTGTGGGTGGCGGACAGGGGAGCCCTGGAAACACCATATATTTT.